A selection of T cell receptor beta chains follows, all from one sample in a study of blood T cell repertoires in COVID-19. The protocol was immunoSEQ multiplex PCR, while the TCRdb copy is restricted to in-frame clones and leaves out a portion. Here the sample spans 250,000 to 350,000 clones, 85% to 90% being singletons. Sample: peripheral blood. These receptors were collected from a woman aged 30 to 39 with COVID-19, enrolled during active disease. Each CDR3 is given with its conserved first and last residue. Each record gives: D gene, V gene, clone size, J gene, CDR3 protein, CDR3 DNA. A D gene is named only where the DNA matches it firmly. Not every row has a clone size; where given, it reads once, few, many or a size class.

>TRBD1|TRBV11-2|.|TRBJ2-4
CASSTRTGGNIQYF
TGTGCCAGCAGCACCCGGACAGGGGGGAACATTCAGTACTTC
>.|TRBV19|.|TRBJ1-2
CASPKHLGYTF
TGTGCCAGCCCGAAGCACCTTGGCTACACCTTC
>.|TRBV28|.|TRBJ1-1
CASSLDDSEAFF
TGTGCCAGCAGTTTAGATGACAGTGAAGCTTTCTTT
>.|TRBV9|.|TRBJ2-3
CASSVGVGDTQYF
TGTGCCAGCAGCGTAGGGGTCGGGGATACGCAGTATTTT
>.|TRBV13|.|TRBJ2-7
CASSGGKDSYEQYF
TGTGCCAGCAGCGGGGGGAAGGACTCCTACGAGCAGTACTTC
>TRBD2|TRBV27|.|TRBJ2-1
CASSPPLAGRQFF
TGTGCCAGCAGTCCTCCACTAGCGGGACGGCAGTTCTTC
>.|TRBV5-1|once|TRBJ1-2
CASRTFSGSNYGYTF
TGCGCCAGCAGGACATTTTCGGGGTCTAACTATGGCTACACCTTC
>.|TRBV5-4|.|TRBJ2-7
CASSAIMGLTPYEQYF
TGTGCCAGCAGCGCCATTATGGGACTTACTCCCTACGAGCAGTACTTC
>TRBD1|TRBV19|few|TRBJ1-1
CASRQQGARNTEAFF
TGTGCCAGTAGGCAACAGGGGGCCAGGAACACTGAAGCTTTCTTT
>.|TRBV6-5|.|TRBJ1-1
CASTTTGNTEAFF
TGTGCCAGCACCACGACAGGGAACACTGAAGCTTTCTTT
>TRBD1|TRBV19|.|TRBJ1-2
CASSKDRAYGYTF
TGTGCCAGTAGTAAAGACAGGGCCTATGGCTACACCTTC
>.|TRBV7-6|.|TRBJ2-7
CASSLAGDSQYEQYF
TGTGCCAGCAGCTTAGCGGGAGATAGCCAGTACGAGCAGTACTTC
>.|TRBV13|.|TRBJ2-1
CASSLDGGRGEQFF
TGTGCCAGCAGCTTAGACGGGGGAAGGGGTGAGCAGTTCTTC
>.|TRBV19|.|TRBJ1-3
CASSVLRGRLSGNTIYF
TGTGCCAGTAGTGTCCTCAGGGGCCGTCTCTCTGGAAACACCATATATTTT
>.|TRBV13|.|TRBJ1-1
CASSLGSSEAFF
TGTGCCAGCAGCTTAGGTTCTTCTGAAGCTTTCTTT
>.|TRBV19|.|TRBJ1-2
CASIEAGRVYGYTF
TGTGCCAGTATAGAAGCGGGAAGGGTCTATGGCTACACCTTC
>.|TRBV3-1/TRBV3-2|.|TRBJ2-1
CASSQDRGLASDEQFF
TGTGCCAGCAGCCAAGATAGGGGGTTAGCGTCAGATGAGCAGTTCTTC
>.|TRBV2|.|TRBJ2-2
CASSEVGRLNTGELFF
TGTGCCAGCAGTGAAGTCGGCAGGCTAAACACCGGGGAGCTGTTTTTT